This T cell receptor (beta chain) came from a study of CD8+CD57+ T cells in acquired aplastic anemia. Study-wide context: Sorted CD4+ and CD8+ cells yielded around 3 ug of DNA on average. Overall study results and limits: Patients and controls shared about 27 CD8+ CDR3 sequences.

As regards this clonotype: The antigen is unknown.

CD8+CD57+ cell expansion, shown by flow cytometry, had occurred in the patients selected for sequencing. A severe acquired aplastic anemia diagnosis applied to all patients. Among the patients, none had received any therapy at the time of blood sampling. TCR beta VDJ combinations and CDR3 sequences were profiled from genomic DNA. TCRdb re-called the reads through MiXCR, storing one row per CDR3 protein. Among about 120,000 distinct CDR3 sequences listed, about 60% were seen once. The CDR3 has 14 residues. The V end lost 7 bases, the J end lost 5 bases, and 17 bases lay between the germline ends. The germline V gene encodes CDR1 SNHLY and CDR2 FYNNEI.

The chain couples TRBV2 to TRBJ2-5; D possibly matches TRBD1 or TRBD2 (5 bases each). Sequenced input: sorted CD4+, CD8+, or CD8+CD57+ T cells (not recorded which) from PBMCs. The clonotype was recovered from a human donor with aplastic anemia. The CDR3 loop is CASKGPAREETQYF. The DNA of the CDR3 is TGTGCCAGCAAAGGGCCGGCCAGGGAGGAGACCCAGTACTTC.